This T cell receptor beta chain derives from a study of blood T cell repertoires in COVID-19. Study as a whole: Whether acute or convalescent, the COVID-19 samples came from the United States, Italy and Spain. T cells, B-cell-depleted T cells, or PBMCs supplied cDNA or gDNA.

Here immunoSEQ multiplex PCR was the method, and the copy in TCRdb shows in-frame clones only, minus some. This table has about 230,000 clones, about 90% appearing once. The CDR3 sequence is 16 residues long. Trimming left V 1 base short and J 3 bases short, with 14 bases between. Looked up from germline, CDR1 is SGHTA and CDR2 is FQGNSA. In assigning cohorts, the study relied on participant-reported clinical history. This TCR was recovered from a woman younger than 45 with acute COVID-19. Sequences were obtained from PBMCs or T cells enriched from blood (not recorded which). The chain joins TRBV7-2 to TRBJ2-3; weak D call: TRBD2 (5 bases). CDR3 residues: CASSLEGLPGTDTQYF. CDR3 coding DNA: TGTGCCAGCAGCTTAGAGGGCCTGCCGGGGACAGATACGCAGTATTTT.